Listed here are 30 T cell receptor beta chains from one sample, sequenced in a study of T cell repertoires in cytomegalovirus infection. No antigen is known for these receptors. TCRdb called the reads again in MiXCR, with one record for every CDR3 protein. This repertoire shows roughly 920,000 distinct CDR3 sequences, around 32% found once; its top ten account for around an eighth. The sequenced sample was cultured CD8+ T cells from PBMCs, obtained from culture after CMV antigen stimulation. These TCRs come from a human donor in good health (CMV status not recorded). Some clones in this sample may be carry-over from other donors' samples.

For this clonotype: A junction boundary mismatches the germline segment, possibly from a read error. The rearrangement uses TRBV7-6 and TRBJ2-1; the match to TRBD2 covers 12 bases. CDR1 is SGHVS and CDR2 is FNYEAQ in the germline V gene. The CDR3 spans 17 residues. CDR3: CVSSLGLAGGSRNEQFF. The CDR3 region has the DNA TGTGTCAGCAGCTTAGGTCTAGCGGGGGGGTCAAGGAATGAGCAGTTCTTC.

Ten or more counts support this clonotype. The V call is TRBV7-9, the J call TRBJ2-5; unclear D gene. The CDR3 length is 12 residues. CDR1 and CDR2 (germline): SEHNR, FQNEAQ (reference sequence). Deletions cut 7 bases from V and 1 base from J, with 7 bases between. The CDR3 region is CASTDFQETQYF. CDR3 coding DNA: TGTGCCAGCACCGACTTCCAAGAGACCCAGTACTTC.

This clonotype was recorded a few times. V usage is TRBV5-6 and J usage is TRBJ2-3; D is unresolved. The CDR3 runs 15 residues. The germline CDR1 and CDR2 sequences are SGHDT and YYEEEE. Trimming took off 0 bases at V and 3 bases at J, with 11 bases between the two ends. The CDR3 protein is CASSLGYGMTDTQYF. As DNA, the CDR3 is TGTGCCAGCAGCTTGGGGTATGGGATGACAGATACGCAGTATTTT.

This sequence joins TRBV7-6 and TRBJ1-4, with TRBD1 as a possible D gene (5 bases). Looked up from germline, CDR1 is SGHVS and CDR2 is FNYEAQ. Trimming took 2 bases from V and 5 from J, leaving 18 bases between them. This CDR3 region has 17 residues. The CDR3 bases are TGTGCCAGCAGCTTATCGGTTGGTGTTGACAGCAATGAAAAACTGTTTTTT. Protein product: CASSLSVGVDSNEKLFF.

This clonotype has a handful of counts. This chain connects TRBV7-9 to TRBJ2-2; 7 nucleotides agree with TRBD2. The CDR3 spans 16 residues. CDR1 and CDR2 (germline): SEHNR, FQNEAQ (reference sequence). J gave up 3 bases and V 4 bases, and 8 bases lay outside the gene matches. DNA for the CDR3: TGTGCCAGCAGCTCAAGTTGGGCGGGAGACACCGGGGAGCTGTTTTTT. Translating gives CASSSSWAGDTGELFF. The variable domain in full, with the rest retrieved from reference TRBV7-9 and TRBJ2-2, is DTGVSQNPRHKITKRGQNVTFRCDPISEHNRLYWYRQTLGQGPEFLTYFQNEAQLEKSRLLSDRFSAERPKGSFSTLEIQRTEQGDSAMYLCASSSSWAGDTGELFFGEGSRLTVL.

This clonotype has only a few counts. This chain uses TRBV25-1 with TRBJ1-2, with D perhaps matching TRBD1 (5 bases). The germline CDR1 and CDR2 sequences are MGHDK and SYGVNS. The CDR3 is 13 residues long. V was clipped by 5 bases and J by 8 bases, with 15 bases between them. The CDR3 here is CASSLGVRPGYTF. CDR3 DNA: TGTGCCAGCAGTTTAGGGGTCCGACCAGGCTACACCTTC.

The sample holds one count of this clonotype. This chain links TRBV5-6 with TRBJ1-5; D is unclear. Trimming removed 4 bases at V and 7 bases at J, with 21 bases between. The germline V gene encodes CDR1 SGHDT and CDR2 YYEEEE. The CDR3 length is 16 residues. The CDR3 loop is CASSLGGSVGRQPQHF. The DNA of the CDR3 is TGTGCCAGCAGCCTGGGAGGGTCCGTCGGCAGACAGCCCCAGCATTTT.

On this clonotype: Here the CDR3 omits its conserved ending phenylalanine or tryptophan, so a read error is the likely source. The chain combines TRBV7-8 with TRBJ2-3; D possibly corresponds to TRBD1 (6 bases). Germline V lookup: CDR1 SGHVS, CDR2 FQNEAQ. Trimming cost V 5 bases and J 4 bases, with 19 bases left between them. CDR3 size: 16 residues. The CDR3 region is CASSNPGTSSPDTQYS. DNA of the CDR3: TGTGCCAGCAGCAACCCCGGGACAAGTTCCCCAGATACGCAGTATTCT.

This clonotype was detected only a few times. The gene calls are TRBV2 and TRBJ2-1; D unresolved. This CDR3 contains 11 residues. Between the trimmed V and J ends, which lost 6 bases and 8 bases, there was a span of 8 bases. CDR1 is SNHLY, CDR2 FYNNEI, per germline. The CDR3 reads CASSRMYEQFF. The CDR3, as DNA: TGTGCCAGCAGCCGCATGTATGAGCAGTTCTTC.

This clonotype came up a few times. The chain carries TRBV6-5 and TRBJ1-5; D may be TRBD1 (6 bases). This CDR3 contains 14 residues. Per the germline V gene, CDR1 is MNHEY and CDR2 is SVGAGI. V lost 5 bases and J lost 6, with 14 bases in between. In DNA, the CDR3 is TGTGCCAGCAGTGATAGGACAGTAAGTCAGCCCCAGCATTTT. Protein: CASSDRTVSQPQHF.

V gene TRBV7-4 combines with J gene TRBJ1-2, with unresolved D. Germline CDR1 and CDR2: SGHVT and SQSDAQ. V lost 2 bases and J lost 2, with 12 bases in between. The CDR3 is 15 amino acids. The CDR3 spells CASSLSPAMNYGYTF. In DNA, the CDR3 is TGTGCCAGCAGCTTATCGCCGGCCATGAACTATGGCTACACCTTC.

The genes are TRBV15 and TRBJ2-1, with a weak D call TRBD2 (6 bases). Germline V gene data show CDR1 as LNHNV and CDR2 as YYDKDF (reference sequence). V lost 2 bases to trimming and J lost 4 bases, with 15 bases between them. The CDR3 runs 16 residues. This CDR3 reads CATSRPSGTLYNEQFF. The DNA for the CDR3 is TGTGCCACCAGCAGACCTTCCGGGACTTTATACAATGAGCAGTTCTTC.

This chain connects TRBV6-6 to TRBJ1-5, with TRBD1 matching 7 bases. The germline CDR1 and CDR2 sequences are MNHNY and SVGAGI (reference sequence). Trimming cost V 5 bases and J 0 bases; bases outside gene matches: 4. CDR3 length: 15 amino acids. The CDR3 spells CASSHGTDSNQPQHF. The DNA for the CDR3 is TGTGCCAGCAGTCACGGGACAGATAGCAATCAGCCCCAGCATTTT.

The table lists this clonotype with many counts. The rearrangement links TRBV7-2 to TRBJ2-3; D is unclear. The germline gives CDR1 SGHTA, CDR2 FQGNSA. V was trimmed by 5 bases and J by 0 bases, leaving 12 bases between them. The CDR3 runs to 15 residues. The CDR3 spells CASSPSYLSTDTQYF. The DNA of the CDR3 is TGTGCCAGCAGCCCCTCTTATCTTAGCACAGATACGCAGTATTTT.

The rearrangement joins TRBV27 to TRBJ1-3; no definite D call. The CDR3 contains 18 residues. From germline, CDR1 is MNHEY and CDR2 SMNVEV (reference sequence). Trimming pared 8 bases from V and 0 bases from J, leaving 23 bases between. Written as DNA, the CDR3 is TGTGCCAGCCGGCCTGGTCAAAGAGAGGCGTACTCTGGAAACACCATATATTTT. It yields the protein CASRPGQREAYSGNTIYF.

This clonotype has at least ten counts. The chain recombines TRBV7-2 with TRBJ1-1, with D possibly being TRBD1 (5 bases). Trimming took 3 bases from V and 5 from J, leaving 13 bases between them. This CDR3 spans 14 amino acids. The V gene's germline CDR1 is SGHTA and CDR2 FQGNSA. The CDR3 DNA follows: TGTGCCAGCAGCTTTAATCTTGGGGGAACTGAAGCTTTCTTT. It translates to CASSFNLGGTEAFF.

This clonotype was recorded at least ten times. The chain uses TRBV12-3 or TRBV12-4 and TRBJ1-2; TRBD1 agrees at 8 bases. This CDR3 spans 16 amino acids. Trimming took 6 bases from V and 6 from J; bases not matched to a gene: 15. CDR3 sequence: CASSLTMEDREDGYTF. The CDR3 DNA reads as TGTGCCAGCAGCCTCACAATGGAGGACAGGGAGGATGGCTACACCTTC.

This clonotype was counted only a few times. The chain employs TRBV6-2 or TRBV6-3 and TRBJ2-7; TRBD1 aligns across 7 bases. The CDR3 has 15 amino acids. Germline V gives CDR1 MNHEY, CDR2 SVGEGT. The J segment lost 3 bases and the V segment lost 8 bases, leaving 13 bases of the junction unmatched. In DNA, the CDR3 is TGTGCCAGCCGCCGACAGGGTCGAAGAGACTACGAGCAGTACGTC. It translates to CASRRQGRRDYEQYV.

The J gene is TRBJ1-1, the V gene TRBV7-8, with D hard to call. Per germline, CDR1 SGHVS and CDR2 FQNEAQ. The CDR3 covers 13 residues. The ends were cut back, 1 base at V and 4 bases at J, with 7 bases in the middle. CDR3 coding DNA: TGTGCCAGCAGCTTAGATCCGAGCACTGAAGCTTTCTTT. The encoded protein is CASSLDPSTEAFF. The full variable domain, rest sourced from reference TRBV7-8 and TRBJ1-1, is GAGVSQSPRYKVAKRGQDVALRCDPISGHVSLFWYQQALGQGPEFLTYFQNEAQLDKSGLPSDRFFAERPEGSVSTLKIQRTQQEDSAVYLCASSLDPSTEAFFGQGTRLTVV.

The chain recombines TRBV28 with TRBJ1-2; 8 bases are a match to TRBD1. This CDR3 region has 16 residues. Germline trimming cut 2 bases from V and 1 base from J; bases unmatched to any gene: 6. The germline V gene has CDR1 MDHEN and CDR2 SYDVKM. CDR3 protein: CASSLDRGGFNYGYTF. The DNA for the CDR3 is TGTGCCAGCAGTTTAGACAGGGGAGGATTTAACTATGGCTACACCTTC.

The chain's CDR3 is CASSLVQGGYEQYV. The DNA of the CDR3 is TGTGCCAGCAGCTTGGTACAGGGGGGCTACGAGCAGTACGTC. The V gene is TRBV5-5, the J gene TRBJ2-7; 8 positions match TRBD1. From germline, CDR1 is SGHKS and CDR2 YYEKEE (reference sequence). This CDR3 region has 14 residues. V trimming: 0 bases; J trimming: 3 bases; junction bases outside the gene matches: 2.

This clonotype has a handful of counts. This chain connects TRBV4-1 to TRBJ2-6, with TRBD1 matching 11 bases. CDR1 is MGHRA, CDR2 YSYEKL, per germline. V shed 2 bases and J 3 bases; nucleotides not matched to a gene: 6. The CDR3 contains 18 residues. DNA of the CDR3: TGCGCCAGCAGCCAACTTGGACAGGGGGCTTATGGGGCCAACGTCCTGACTTTC. Encoded protein: CASSQLGQGAYGANVLTF.

V and J are TRBV12-3 or TRBV12-4 and TRBJ2-6; D perhaps matches TRBD1 (6 bases). The V end was cut by 5 bases, the J end by 0 bases, with 17 bases between. The CDR3 length is 18 residues. The DNA of the CDR3 is TGTGCCAGCAGTACCCCTGGGGGCGCCCCCTCTGGGGCCAACGTCCTGACTTTC. Protein sequence: CASSTPGGAPSGANVLTF.

This clonotype was seen ten or more times. The chain has TRBV7-9 and TRBJ2-1; 14 positions match TRBD2. The germline V gene has CDR1 SEHNR and CDR2 FQNEAQ (reference sequence). V trimming: 6 bases; J trimming: 6 bases; junction bases outside the gene matches: 7. This CDR3 has 16 residues. The CDR3 nucleotides are TGTGCCAGCAGGCAAATGACTAGCGGGGGGGCCAATGAGCAGTTCTTC. Protein: CASRQMTSGGANEQFF.

This chain uses TRBV6-5 with TRBJ1-4; D possibly corresponds to TRBD1 (6 bases). Between the trimmed V and J ends, which lost 6 bases and 1 base, there was a span of 12 bases. Germline CDR1 is MNHEY and CDR2 is SVGAGI. This CDR3 has 15 residues. The CDR3 DNA reads as TGTGCCAGCAGGAGACGAGGGGGAACTAATGAAAAACTGTTTTTT. Translating it yields CASRRRGGTNEKLFF.

The gene calls are TRBV7-9 and TRBJ1-1; TRBD1 matches 10 bases. Trimming took 8 bases from V and 3 from J; bases not matched to a gene: 21. The CDR3 has 19 amino acids. Germline lookup yields CDR1 SEHNR and CDR2 FQNEAQ (reference sequence). The DNA for the CDR3 is TGTGCCAGCCATGCCGGGACAGGGGCGAGTGGGGTCCGGGACACTGAAGCTTTCTTT. Translation gives CASHAGTGASGVRDTEAFF.

The chain recombines TRBV7-9 with TRBJ2-1, with D maybe TRBD1 (6 bases). Trimming left V 4 bases short and J 0 bases short, with 13 bases between. The CDR3 totals 16 residues. Germline V CDR1 and CDR2: SEHNR, FQNEAQ (reference sequence). CDR3 sequence reads: CASSSQTGISYNEQFF. The CDR3 nucleotides are TGTGCCAGCAGCTCCCAAACAGGGATCTCCTACAATGAGCAGTTCTTC.

The chain links TRBV14 to TRBJ2-5; D tentatively reads TRBD1 or TRBD2 (6 bases each). The CDR3 extends over 15 amino acids. Germline V lookup: CDR1 SGHDN, CDR2 FVKESK. V gave up 1 base and J gave up 4 bases, with 13 bases separating them. As DNA, the CDR3 is TGTGCCAGCAGCCAAGGGGGGGCAGCGGGAGAGACCCAGTACTTC. Its protein is CASSQGGAAGETQYF.

This rearrangement joins TRBV13 to TRBJ1-6; 10 bases fit TRBD1. The CDR3 spans 15 residues. CDR1 is PRHDT and CDR2 is FYEKMQ in the germline V gene (reference sequence). Losses at the gene ends were 5 bases for V and 10 bases for J; bases not matched to a gene: 8. The CDR3 loop is CASSIETGGKSPLHF. For the CDR3, the DNA is TGTGCCAGCAGCATAGAGACAGGGGGCAAATCACCCCTCCACTTT.

V gene TRBV13 combines with J gene TRBJ2-1; tentative D call: TRBD1 (5 bases). The CDR3 sequence is 15 residues long. Germline V gene data show CDR1 as PRHDT and CDR2 as FYEKMQ (reference sequence). V dropped 1 base and J dropped 6 bases, with 13 bases sitting between them. CDR3: CASSLVAGYSNEQFF. DNA for the CDR3: TGTGCCAGCAGCTTAGTAGCAGGGTATAGCAATGAGCAGTTCTTC.